Below are 2 T cell receptor beta chains sequenced from a single sample in a study of immune evolution from preneoplasia to lung adenocarcinoma. Sequencing used immunoSEQ multiplex PCR; TCRdb keeps in-frame clones, though not all of them. This repertoire shows about 26,000 clones, about three quarters found once; its top ten account for roughly 5.8%. Specimen: FFPE invasive lung adenocarcinoma tissue. The receptor source for this set is a person aged 55-75 years with invasive lung adenocarcinoma. Some clones in this sample may be carry-over from other donors' samples.

This chain uses TRBV25-1 with TRBJ2-1, with 7 bases aligning to TRBD1. CDR1 is MGHDK, CDR2 SYGVNS, per germline. CDR3 size: 15 residues. The V segment lost 4 bases and the J segment 3 bases; nucleotides outside the gene matches: 6. DNA for the CDR3: TGTGCCAGCAGTGCCGCCGGGACAGACTACAATGAGCAGTTCTTC. This encodes CASSAAGTDYNEQFF.

This sequence joins TRBV19 and TRBJ1-5; unclear D gene. With 0 bases removed from V and 4 bases from J, the gap between germline ends came to 4 bases. From germline, CDR1 is LNHDA and CDR2 SQIVND (reference sequence). This CDR3 has 13 amino acids. The CDR3 DNA is TGTGCCAGTAGTATAGATAAGAATCAGCCCCAGCATTTT. Its translation is CASSIDKNQPQHF. The full variable domain, with the rest looked up from reference TRBV19 and TRBJ1-5, is DGGITQSPKYLFRKEGQNVTLSCEQNLNHDAMYWYRQDPGQGLRLIYYSQIVNDFQKGDIAEGYSVSREKKESFPLTVTSAQKNPTAFYLCASSIDKNQPQHFGDGTRLSIL.